The clone carrying this T cell receptor (beta chain) was counted a few times. TCRdb itself ran the RT-PCR reads through MiXCR, one entry per CDR3 protein. This table has about 680,000 distinct CDR3 sequences, approximately 15% appearing once. Specimen: memory CD4+ T cells from blood. The TCR comes from a female donor in good health, serving as a healthy control.

The CDR3, as DNA: TGTGCCAGCAGTCGGGACAGGTTTAGGGAGACCCAGTACTTC. The encoded protein is CASSRDRFRETQYF. V gene TRBV27 combines with J gene TRBJ2-5, with TRBD1 identical over 8 bases. The CDR3 has 14 amino acids. The trim removed 5 bases at V and 5 bases at J, leaving 7 bases unmatched. Germline CDR1 reads MNHEY; CDR2 reads SMNVEV (reference sequence).